The sequence of this T cell receptor (beta chain) was determined in a study of blood T cell repertoires in COVID-19. Participants reported their clinical history, and cohort assignment relied on those reports. Original processing methods: From reference gene primer amplification, estimates of nucleated cell counts were derived. Data came from immunoSEQ multiplex PCR; TCRdb stores just in-frame clones and leaves some out. V, J and clone size were drawn from that table, and D and trimming were deduced from the DNA. This table holds some 150,000 clones, roughly 84% found once. This clone appeared a single time. V was clipped by 4 bases and J by 0 bases, with 10 bases between them. CDR1 is SGHRS and CDR2 is YFSETQ in the germline V gene. The CDR3 runs 14 residues.

The sequence came from a man aged 50-60 years who had recovered from COVID-19. The sample was PBMCs or T cells enriched from blood (not recorded which). The chain uses TRBV5-1 and TRBJ1-1; D remains ambiguous. The CDR3 here is CASSNDNMNTEAFF. CDR3 nucleotide sequence: TGCGCCAGCAGCAATGACAATATGAACACTGAAGCTTTCTTT.